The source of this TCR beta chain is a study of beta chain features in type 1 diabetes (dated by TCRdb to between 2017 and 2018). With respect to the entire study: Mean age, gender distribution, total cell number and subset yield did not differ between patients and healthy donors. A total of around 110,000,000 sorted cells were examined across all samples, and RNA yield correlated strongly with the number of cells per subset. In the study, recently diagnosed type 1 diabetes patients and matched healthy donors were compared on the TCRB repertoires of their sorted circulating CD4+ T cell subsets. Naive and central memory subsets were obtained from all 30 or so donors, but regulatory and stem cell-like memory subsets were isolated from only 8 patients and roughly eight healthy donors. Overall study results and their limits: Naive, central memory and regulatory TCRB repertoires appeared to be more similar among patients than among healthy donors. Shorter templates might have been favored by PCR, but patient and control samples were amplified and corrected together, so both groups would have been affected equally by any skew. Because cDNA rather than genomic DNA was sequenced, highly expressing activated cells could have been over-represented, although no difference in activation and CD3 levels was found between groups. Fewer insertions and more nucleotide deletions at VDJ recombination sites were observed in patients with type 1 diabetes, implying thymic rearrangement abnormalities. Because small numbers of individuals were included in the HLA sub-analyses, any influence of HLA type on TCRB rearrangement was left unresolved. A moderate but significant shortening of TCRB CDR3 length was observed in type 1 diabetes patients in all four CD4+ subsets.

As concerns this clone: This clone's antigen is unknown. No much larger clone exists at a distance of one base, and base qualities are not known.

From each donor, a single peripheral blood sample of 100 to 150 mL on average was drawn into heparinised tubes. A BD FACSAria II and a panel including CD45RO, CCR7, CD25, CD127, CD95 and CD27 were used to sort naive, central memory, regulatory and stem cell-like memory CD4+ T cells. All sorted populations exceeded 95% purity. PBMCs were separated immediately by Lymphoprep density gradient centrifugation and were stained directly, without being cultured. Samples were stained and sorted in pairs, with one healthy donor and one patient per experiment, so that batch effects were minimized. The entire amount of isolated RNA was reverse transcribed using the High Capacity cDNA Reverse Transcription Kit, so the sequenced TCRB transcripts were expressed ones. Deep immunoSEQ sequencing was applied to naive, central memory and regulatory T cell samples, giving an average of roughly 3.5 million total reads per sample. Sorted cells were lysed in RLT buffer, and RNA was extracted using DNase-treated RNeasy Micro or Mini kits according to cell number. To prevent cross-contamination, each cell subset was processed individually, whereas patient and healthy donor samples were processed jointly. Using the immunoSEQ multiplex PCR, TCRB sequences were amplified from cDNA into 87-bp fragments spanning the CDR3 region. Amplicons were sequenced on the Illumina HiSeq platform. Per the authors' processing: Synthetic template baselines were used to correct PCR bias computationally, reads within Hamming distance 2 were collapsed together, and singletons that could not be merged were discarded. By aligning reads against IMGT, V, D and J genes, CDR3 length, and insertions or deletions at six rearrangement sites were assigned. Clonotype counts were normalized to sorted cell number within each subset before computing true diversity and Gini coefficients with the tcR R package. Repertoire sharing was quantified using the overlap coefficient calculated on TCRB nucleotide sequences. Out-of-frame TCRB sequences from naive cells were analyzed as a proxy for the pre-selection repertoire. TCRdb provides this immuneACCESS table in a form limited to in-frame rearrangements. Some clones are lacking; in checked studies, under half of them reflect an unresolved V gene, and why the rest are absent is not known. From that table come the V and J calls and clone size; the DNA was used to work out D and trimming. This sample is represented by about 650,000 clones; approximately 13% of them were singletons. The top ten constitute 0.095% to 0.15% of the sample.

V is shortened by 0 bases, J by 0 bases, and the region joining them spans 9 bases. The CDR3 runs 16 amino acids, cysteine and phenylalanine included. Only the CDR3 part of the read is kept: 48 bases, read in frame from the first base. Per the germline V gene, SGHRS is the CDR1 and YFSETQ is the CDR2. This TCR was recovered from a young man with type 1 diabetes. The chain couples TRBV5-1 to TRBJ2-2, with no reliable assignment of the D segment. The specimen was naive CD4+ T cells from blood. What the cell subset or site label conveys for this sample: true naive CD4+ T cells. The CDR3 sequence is CASSLEGPTNTGELFF. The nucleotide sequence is TGCGCCAGCAGCTTGGAGGGTCCCACGAACACCGGGGAGCTGTTTTTT.